This T cell receptor (beta chain) appears in the sequencing data of a study of lymphopenia after photon versus proton radiotherapy. Study observations and caveats: A bigger post-nadir fall in TCR diversity correlated inversely with survival time in deceased patients. Under photons, naive T cells and diversity fell while effector/memory populations rose. Only patients who died were analyzed for survival; proton advantage is unproven. After the lymphocyte nadir, photon-treated repertoires showed oligoclonal expansion, especially of CD8+ Temra cells.

With regard to this clone: The target antigen is unknown.

TCRdb's table, derived via immunoSEQ multiplex PCR, lists solely in-frame clones and lacks some. The sample holds more than 70,000 clones, around 82% seen once. This clonotype originated in a man aged 60 to 75 with pancreatic cancer. The specimen comprised peripheral blood, sampled from a patient treated with proton-based radiotherapy.

This CDR3 reads CASSLDDGSTNEKLFF. The CDR3 nucleotides are TGTGCCAGCAGCTTGGATGACGGATCAACTAATGAAAAACTGTTTTTT. The chain is built from TRBV5-6 and TRBJ1-4; D remains ambiguous. Germline V lookup: CDR1 SGHDT, CDR2 YYEEEE. The CDR3 is made up of 16 amino acids. Trimming shortened V by 0 bases and J by 0 bases, and 9 bases separated the two germline ends.